A selection of T cell receptor beta chains follows, all from one sample in a study of blood T cell repertoires in COVID-19. The repertoire was sequenced with immunoSEQ multiplex PCR; TCRdb's copy has only in-frame clones and lacks some. The data show around 110,000 clones, under 85% seen once. The sequencing input was peripheral blood. Receptors originate from a woman aged 55 to 70 with acute or convalescent COVID-19. CDR3s include the opening cysteine and the closing phenylalanine or tryptophan. The D gene is left open where the match is weak. A row's size may be missing; if present it is once, few, many or a size class.

clone size	J gene	V gene	D gene	CDR3 DNA	CDR3 protein
few	TRBJ2-2	TRBV7-9	TRBD1	TGTGCCAGCAGCCTTATATCCGCCGGGACAGGGGGCCGAGGGCTGTTTTTT	CASSLISAGTGGRGLFF
NA	TRBJ2-7	TRBV27	TRBD1	TGTGCCAGCAGTCCGGGACAGGAGCTCTACGAGCAGTACTTC	CASSPGQELYEQYF
NA	TRBJ2-1	TRBV2	TRBD2	TGTGCCAGCAGGATAGCGGGGGGGGTTTACAATGAGCAGTTCTTC	CASRIAGGVYNEQFF
NA	TRBJ1-6	TRBV6-5	NA	TGTGCCAGCAGTTATGGGACGGGAGATAATTCACCCCTCCACTTT	CASSYGTGDNSPLHF
NA	TRBJ1-5	TRBV28	TRBD1	TGTGCCAGCAGTTTGTCAGGGGGTCTCCGGCCCCAGCATTTT	CASSLSGGLRPQHF
NA	TRBJ2-1	TRBV19	NA	TGTGCCAGTAGTGGGGGAGGTCGTGAGCAGTTCTTC	CASSGGGREQFF
NA	TRBJ2-7	TRBV6-5	TRBD1	TGTGCCAGCAGTTACTTACCCGGGACAGTCTACGAGCAGTACTTC	CASSYLPGTVYEQYF
NA	TRBJ2-3	TRBV5-1	NA	TGCGCCAGCAGCCCGGACAGGAGGGACACAGATACGCAGTATTTT	CASSPDRRDTDTQYF
NA	TRBJ2-2	TRBV6-5	TRBD2	TGTGCCAGCCAGGTGGCGGGAGCCTCCGGGGAGCTGTTTTTT	CASQVAGASGELFF
NA	TRBJ2-1	TRBV3-1/TRBV3-2	TRBD2	TGTGCCAGCAGCCGAGGCGGGGGCTACAATGAGCAGTTCTTC	CASSRGGGYNEQFF
NA	TRBJ1-1	TRBV6-5	NA	TGTGCCAGTTTTTACCGGGGCACTGAAGCTTTCTTT	CASFYRGTEAFF
NA	TRBJ2-1	TRBV5-1	NA	TGCGCCAGCATCCCAGGGACACAATTATACAATGAGCAGTTCTTC	CASIPGTQLYNEQFF
few	TRBJ2-7	TRBV19	TRBD1	TGTGCCAGTAGTGGGTCCGGGACAGGGCCGTACGAGCAGTACTTC	CASSGSGTGPYEQYF
NA	TRBJ1-1	TRBV7-2	NA	TGTGCCAGCAGCTTAGAGGCCAGGGGGAACACTGAAGCTTTCTTT	CASSLEARGNTEAFF
NA	TRBJ2-7	TRBV27	NA	TGTGCCAGCAGTTCCAGGACGGACTATCATGGGTCCTACGAGCAGTACTTC	CASSSRTDYHGSYEQYF
NA	TRBJ1-2	TRBV18	TRBD1	TGTGCCAGCTCACAACCCGGGACAGTGGATGGCTACACCTTC	CASSQPGTVDGYTF
NA	TRBJ2-1	TRBV30	NA	TGTGCCTGGAGTGTAGGGCTGGCGGGTTACAATGAGCAGTTCTTC	CAWSVGLAGYNEQFF
NA	TRBJ1-1	TRBV2	NA	TGTGCCAGCACCATACAGGGAAACACTGAAGCTTTCTTT	CASTIQGNTEAFF
NA	TRBJ2-3	TRBV2	NA	TGTGCCAGCAGGATGCGAGATGGAGGGTCAGATACGCAGTATTTT	CASRMRDGGSDTQYF
NA	TRBJ1-1	TRBV6-5	TRBD1	TGTGCCAGCAGGGACAGGGGTGCCATGAACACTGAAGCTTTCTTT	CASRDRGAMNTEAFF
NA	TRBJ2-1	TRBV5-1	NA	TGCGCCAGCAGCCCGACGACTTCCTACAATGAGCAGTTCTTC	CASSPTTSYNEQFF
NA	TRBJ2-7	TRBV29-1	TRBD2	TGCAGCGGGGGGGGAATGGGAGGTGGTACGGACGAGCAGTACTTC	CSGGGMGGGTDEQYF
NA	TRBJ1-5	TRBV27	TRBD1	TGTGCCAGCACGGCCGGGACAGGGAAAGGGTTTAGCAATCAGCCCCAGCATTTT	CASTAGTGKGFSNQPQHF
NA	TRBJ2-1	TRBV27	TRBD1	TGTGCCAGCAGTCCCAAAGCAACTAACAGGGGCTCCTACAATGAGCAGTTCTTC	CASSPKATNRGSYNEQFF
NA	TRBJ1-1	TRBV5-1	TRBD1	TGCGCCAGCAGCTTAGTCGGACAGGGGGAGTCGGAAGCTTTCTTT	CASSLVGQGESEAFF
NA	TRBJ2-7	TRBV6-5	NA	TGTGCCAGCAGCCCCCCGACACCCTCCTACGAGCAGTACTTC	CASSPPTPSYEQYF
NA	TRBJ1-1	TRBV5-1	TRBD1	TGCGCCAGCAGCCGGGGACAGGGGGCGAATATAGCTTTCTTT	CASSRGQGANIAFF
NA	TRBJ2-1	TRBV7-9	NA	TGTGCCAGCGTAAGGGGGGGCTACAATGAGCAGTTCTTC	CASVRGGYNEQFF
NA	TRBJ1-3	TRBV28	TRBD1	TGTGCCAGCAGGGGACAGGGCTCTGGAAACACCATATATTTT	CASRGQGSGNTIYF
NA	TRBJ2-7	TRBV7-9	NA	TGTGCCAGCAGCTGGGGGGCCTACGAGCAGTACTTC	CASSWGAYEQYF
NA	TRBJ2-3	TRBV24-1	TRBD1	TGTGCCACCAGCCGGGGACAGTCTAGCACAGATACGCAGTATTTT	CATSRGQSSTDTQYF
NA	TRBJ2-5	TRBV15	TRBD1	TGTGCCACCAGTCGAGCGGGGACAGGGGCCCAAGAGACCCAGTACTTC	CATSRAGTGAQETQYF
once	TRBJ2-7	TRBV19	NA	TGTGCCAGTAGTATAGACAACACAGGGACCGGCTACGAGCAGTACTTC	CASSIDNTGTGYEQYF
once	TRBJ2-5	TRBV7-9	NA	TGTGCCAGCAGCTTAATACGAGGTCGGGTTGAGACCCAGTACTTC	CASSLIRGRVETQYF
NA	TRBJ2-7	TRBV3-1/TRBV3-2	TRBD1	TGTGCCAGCTCCGTGAGTTACGGGACAGGGGAACGGAAGCAGTACTTC	CASSVSYGTGERKQYF
NA	TRBJ1-4	TRBV4-1	TRBD1	TGCGCCAGCAGCCCTACAGGGGCAACTAATGAAAAACTGTTTTTT	CASSPTGATNEKLFF
once	TRBJ2-1	TRBV6-2/TRBV6-3	TRBD2	TGTGCCAGCAGTCCCCCGGCTAGCGGGGGGGCCATATCCTACAATGAGCAGTTCTTC	CASSPPASGGAISYNEQFF
NA	TRBJ1-2	TRBV18	TRBD1	TGTGCCAGCTCACCCGATATGGACAGGGATGGCGGCTACACCTTC	CASSPDMDRDGGYTF
NA	TRBJ2-2	TRBV12-3/TRBV12-4	NA	TGTGCCAGCACCCAGCGGAACACCGGGGAGCTGTTTTTT	CASTQRNTGELFF
NA	TRBJ1-2	TRBV6-1	TRBD1	TGTGCCAGCAGTGAAGCTGGGGCAGGGGGCTATGGCTACACCTTC	CASSEAGAGGYGYTF
NA	TRBJ1-2	TRBV4-1	NA	TGCGCCAGCAGCCAAGGGGAGGGTCCGTCCCCCTATGGCTACACCTTC	CASSQGEGPSPYGYTF
NA	TRBJ2-1	TRBV7-2	TRBD2	TGTGCCAGCAGCTTAGCGGGACTAGCCGGCGATGAGCAGTTCTTC	CASSLAGLAGDEQFF
NA	TRBJ2-7	TRBV28	TRBD2	TGTGCCAGCAGCCCCGGACTAGCGGGAGCCTACGAGCAGTACTTC	CASSPGLAGAYEQYF
NA	TRBJ1-2	TRBV5-1	TRBD1	TGCGCCAGCAGCACCGGGACAGGGATCTATGGCTACACCTTC	CASSTGTGIYGYTF
NA	TRBJ2-1	TRBV5-1	TRBD2	TGCGCCAGCAGCCGGGGACTAGCGGGAGTGGATGAGCAGTTCTTC	CASSRGLAGVDEQFF
NA	TRBJ2-5	TRBV7-7	TRBD2	TGTGCTAGCAGCCCGTGGGGACTAGCGGAGACCCAGTACTTC	CASSPWGLAETQYF
NA	TRBJ2-5	TRBV29-1	TRBD1	TGCAGCGTGCGACAGGGGGGTCAGGAGACCCAGTACTTC	CSVRQGGQETQYF
NA	TRBJ2-7	TRBV28	NA	TGTGCCAGCACCGTGGGGCGATCCTACGAGCAGTACTTC	CASTVGRSYEQYF
NA	TRBJ1-1	TRBV7-3	TRBD1	TGTGCCAGCAGCTTAACGGACAGGCTCCAGGGGGACACTGAAGCTTTCTTT	CASSLTDRLQGDTEAFF
NA	TRBJ1-1	TRBV18	NA	TGTGCCAGCTCACCACCTTCTCAGTCGAACACTGAAGCTTTCTTT	CASSPPSQSNTEAFF
few	TRBJ2-6	TRBV5-6	TRBD2	TGTGCCAGCAGCTTCGGACTAGCTGGGGCCAACGTCCTGACTTTC	CASSFGLAGANVLTF
few	TRBJ2-1	TRBV7-2	TRBD2	TGTGCCAGCAGCTTAGTCGTTGGACTAGCGGGGGGTACTGAGCAGTTCTTC	CASSLVVGLAGGTEQFF
few	TRBJ1-2	TRBV7-2	NA	TGTGCCAGCAGCTTAGCGGGGCAGGGCTATGGCTACACCTTC	CASSLAGQGYGYTF
NA	TRBJ2-7	TRBV5-5	NA	TGTGCCAGCAGCCCTATCGGGGACACCCTCTACGAGCAGTACTTC	CASSPIGDTLYEQYF